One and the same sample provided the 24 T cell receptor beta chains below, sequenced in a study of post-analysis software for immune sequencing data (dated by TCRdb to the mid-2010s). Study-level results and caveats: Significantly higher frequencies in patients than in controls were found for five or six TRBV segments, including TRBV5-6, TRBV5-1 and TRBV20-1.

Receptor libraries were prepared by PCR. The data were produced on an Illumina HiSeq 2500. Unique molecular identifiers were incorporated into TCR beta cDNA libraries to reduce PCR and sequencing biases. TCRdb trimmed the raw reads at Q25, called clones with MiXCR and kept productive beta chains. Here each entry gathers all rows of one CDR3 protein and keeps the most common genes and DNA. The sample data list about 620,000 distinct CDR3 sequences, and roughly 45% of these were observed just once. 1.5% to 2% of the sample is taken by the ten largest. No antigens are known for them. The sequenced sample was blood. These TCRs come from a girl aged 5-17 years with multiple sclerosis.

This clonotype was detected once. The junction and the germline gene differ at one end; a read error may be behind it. In DNA, the CDR3 is TGTGCCAACAGCCAAGCTCTATCTGGCTACACCTTC. Amino acids: CANSQALSGYTF. The chain recombines TRBV3-1 with TRBJ1-2; D is uncertain. The germline V gene has CDR1 LGHDT and CDR2 YNNKEL (reference sequence). This CDR3 spans 12 amino acids.

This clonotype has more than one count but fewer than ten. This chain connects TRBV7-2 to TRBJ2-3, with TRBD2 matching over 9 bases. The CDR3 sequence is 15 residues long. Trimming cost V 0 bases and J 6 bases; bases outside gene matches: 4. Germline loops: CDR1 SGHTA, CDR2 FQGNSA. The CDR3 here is CASSLAPSGADTQYF. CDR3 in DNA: TGTGCCAGCAGCTTAGCGCCTAGCGGGGCTGATACGCAGTATTTT. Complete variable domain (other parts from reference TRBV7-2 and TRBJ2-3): GAGVSQSPSNKVTEKGKDVELRCDPISGHTALYWYRQSLGQGLEFLIYFQGNSAPDKSGLPSDRFSAERTGGSVSTLTIQRTQQEDSAVYLCASSLAPSGADTQYFGPGTRLTVL.

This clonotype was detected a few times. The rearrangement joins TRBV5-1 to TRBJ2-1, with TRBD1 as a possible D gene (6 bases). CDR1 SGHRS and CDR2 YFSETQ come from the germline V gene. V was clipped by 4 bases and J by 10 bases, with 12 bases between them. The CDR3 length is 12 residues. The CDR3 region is CASSPQGWEQFF. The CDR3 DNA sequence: TGCGCCAGCAGCCCACAGGGTTGGGAGCAGTTCTTC. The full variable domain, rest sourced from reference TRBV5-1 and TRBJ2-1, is KAGVTQTPRYLIKTRGQQVTLSCSPISGHRSVSWYQQTPGQGLQFLFEYFSETQRNKGNFPGRFSGRQFSNSRSEMNVSTLELGDSALYLCASSPQGWEQFFGPGTRLTVL.

CDR3 coding DNA: TGTGCCAGCAGTTACTACGGTGGAGGCTACACCTTC. This encodes CASSYYGGGYTF. The V call is TRBV6-5, the J call TRBJ1-2; no definite D call. Trimming left V 1 base short and J 8 bases short, with 8 bases between. The germline V gene encodes CDR1 MNHEY and CDR2 SVGAGI. The CDR3 extends over 12 amino acids.

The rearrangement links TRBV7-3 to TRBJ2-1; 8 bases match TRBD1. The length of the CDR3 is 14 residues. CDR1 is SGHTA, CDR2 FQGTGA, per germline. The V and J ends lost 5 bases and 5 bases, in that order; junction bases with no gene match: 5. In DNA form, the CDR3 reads TGTGCCAGCAGCAGGACAGGGCGAGACAATGAGCAGTTCTTC. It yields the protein CASSRTGRDNEQFF.

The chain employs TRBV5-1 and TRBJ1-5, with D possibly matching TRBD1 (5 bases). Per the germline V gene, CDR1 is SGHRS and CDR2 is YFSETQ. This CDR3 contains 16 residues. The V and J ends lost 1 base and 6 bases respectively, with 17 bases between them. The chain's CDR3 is CASSLYGEGRSQPQHF. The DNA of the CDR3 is TGCGCCAGCAGCTTGTATGGCGAGGGGCGGTCTCAGCCCCAGCATTTT.

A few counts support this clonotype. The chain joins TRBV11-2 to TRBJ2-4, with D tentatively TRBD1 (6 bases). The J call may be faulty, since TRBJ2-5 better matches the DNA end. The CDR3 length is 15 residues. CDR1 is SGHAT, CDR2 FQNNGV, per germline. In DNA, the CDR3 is TGTGCCAGCAGCTTAGATGTGGGGGCTGGGGAGACCCAGTACTTC. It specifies CASSLDVGAGETQYF.

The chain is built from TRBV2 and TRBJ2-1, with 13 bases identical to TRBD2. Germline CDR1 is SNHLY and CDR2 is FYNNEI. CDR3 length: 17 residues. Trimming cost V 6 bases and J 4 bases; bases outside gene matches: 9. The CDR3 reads CASRDSRTSGGYNEQFF. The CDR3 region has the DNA TGTGCCAGCAGAGACTCAAGGACTAGCGGGGGATACAATGAGCAGTTCTTC.

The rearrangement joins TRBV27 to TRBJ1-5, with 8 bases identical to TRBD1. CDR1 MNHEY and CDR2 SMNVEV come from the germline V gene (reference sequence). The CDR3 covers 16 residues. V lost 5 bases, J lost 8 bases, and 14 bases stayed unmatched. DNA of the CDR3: TGTGCCAGCAGTCCCTCCCGGACAGGGTATCTAAAGCCCCAGCATTTT. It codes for CASSPSRTGYLKPQHF.

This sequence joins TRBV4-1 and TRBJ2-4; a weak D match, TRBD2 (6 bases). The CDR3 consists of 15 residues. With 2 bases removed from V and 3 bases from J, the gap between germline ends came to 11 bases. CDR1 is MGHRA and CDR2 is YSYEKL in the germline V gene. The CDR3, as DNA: TGCGCCAGCAGCCAACGGGAGATCAGCAAAAACATTCAGTACTTC. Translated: CASSQREISKNIQYF.

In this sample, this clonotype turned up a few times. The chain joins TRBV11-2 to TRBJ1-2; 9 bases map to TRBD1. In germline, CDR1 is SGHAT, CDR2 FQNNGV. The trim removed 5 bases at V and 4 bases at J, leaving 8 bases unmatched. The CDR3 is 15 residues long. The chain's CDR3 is CASSHGNRGPYGYTF. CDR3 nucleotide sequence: TGTGCCAGCAGCCATGGAAACAGGGGGCCCTATGGCTACACCTTC.

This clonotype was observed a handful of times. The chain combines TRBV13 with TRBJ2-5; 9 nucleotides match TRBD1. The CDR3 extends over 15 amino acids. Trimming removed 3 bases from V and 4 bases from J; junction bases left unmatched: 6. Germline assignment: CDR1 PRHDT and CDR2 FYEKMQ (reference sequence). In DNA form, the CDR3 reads TGTGCCAGCAGCTTCAAACAGGGGGCAGGAGAGACCCAGTACTTC. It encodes CASSFKQGAGETQYF.

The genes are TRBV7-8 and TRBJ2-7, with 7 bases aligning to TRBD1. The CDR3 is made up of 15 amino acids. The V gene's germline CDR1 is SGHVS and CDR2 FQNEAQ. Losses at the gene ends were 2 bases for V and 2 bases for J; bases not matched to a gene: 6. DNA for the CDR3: TGTGCCAGCAGCTTATTGCCGGGACAGACCTACGAGCAGTACTTC. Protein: CASSLLPGQTYEQYF.

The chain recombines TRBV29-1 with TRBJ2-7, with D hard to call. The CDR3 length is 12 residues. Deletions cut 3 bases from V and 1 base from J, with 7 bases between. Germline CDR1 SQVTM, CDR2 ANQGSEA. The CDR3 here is CSVEYGSYEQYF. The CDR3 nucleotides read TGCAGCGTTGAGTACGGTTCCTACGAGCAGTACTTC.

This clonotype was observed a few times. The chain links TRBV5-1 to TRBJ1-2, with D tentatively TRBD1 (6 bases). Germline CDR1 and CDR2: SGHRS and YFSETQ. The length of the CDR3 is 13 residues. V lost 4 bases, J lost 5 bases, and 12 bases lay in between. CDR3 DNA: TGCGCCAGCAGCGTTGGACAGCGGTATGGCTACACCTTC. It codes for CASSVGQRYGYTF.

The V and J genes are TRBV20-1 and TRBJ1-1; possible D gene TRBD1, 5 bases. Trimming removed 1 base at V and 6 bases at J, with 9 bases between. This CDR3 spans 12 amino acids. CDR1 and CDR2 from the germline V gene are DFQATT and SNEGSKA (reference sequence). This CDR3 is CSARVLGPEAFF. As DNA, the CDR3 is TGCAGTGCTAGAGTGCTGGGGCCTGAAGCTTTCTTT.

In DNA, the CDR3 is TGTGCCAGCACTCTAGGTGAACTAGCCAGTGAGCAGTTCTTC. Its protein product is CASTLGELASEQFF. The J gene is TRBJ2-1, the V gene TRBV2; D may be TRBD2 (6 bases). Trimming removed 7 bases at V and 9 bases at J, with 19 bases between. Germline CDR1 is SNHLY and CDR2 is FYNNEI. The CDR3 consists of 14 residues. The variable domain in full, with the rest retrieved from reference TRBV2 and TRBJ2-1, is EPEVTQTPSHQVTQMGQEVILRCVPISNHLYFYWYRQILGQKVEFLVSFYNNEISEKSEIFDDQFSVERPDGSNFTLKIRSTKLEDSAMYFCASTLGELASEQFFGPGTRLTVL.

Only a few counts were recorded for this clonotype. The CDR3 loop is CAISDRGLSTEAFF. The CDR3 nucleotides read TGTGCCATCAGTGACAGGGGATTGAGCACTGAAGCTTTCTTT. The V and J genes are TRBV10-3 and TRBJ1-1, with a tentative D call TRBD1 (6 bases). The V end was cut by 3 bases, the J end by 4 bases, with 12 bases between. CDR3 size: 14 residues. CDR1 and CDR2 (germline): ENHRY, SYGVKD.

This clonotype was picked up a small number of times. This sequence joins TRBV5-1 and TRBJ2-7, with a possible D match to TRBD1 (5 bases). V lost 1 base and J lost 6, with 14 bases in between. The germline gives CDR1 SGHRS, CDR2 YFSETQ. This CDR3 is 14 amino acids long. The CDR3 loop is CASSLRVTAPEQYF. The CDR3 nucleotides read TGCGCCAGCAGCTTGAGGGTGACAGCCCCCGAGCAGTACTTC. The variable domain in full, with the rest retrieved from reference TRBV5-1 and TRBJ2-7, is KAGVTQTPRYLIKTRGQQVTLSCSPISGHRSVSWYQQTPGQGLQFLFEYFSETQRNKGNFPGRFSGRQFSNSRSEMNVSTLELGDSALYLCASSLRVTAPEQYFGPGTRLTVT.

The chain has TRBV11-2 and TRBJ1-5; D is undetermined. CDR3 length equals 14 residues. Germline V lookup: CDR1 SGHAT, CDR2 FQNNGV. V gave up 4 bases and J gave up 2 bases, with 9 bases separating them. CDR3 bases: TGTGCCAGCAGCTCCCACAGAGGCAATCAGCCCCAGCATTTT. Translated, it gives CASSSHRGNQPQHF.

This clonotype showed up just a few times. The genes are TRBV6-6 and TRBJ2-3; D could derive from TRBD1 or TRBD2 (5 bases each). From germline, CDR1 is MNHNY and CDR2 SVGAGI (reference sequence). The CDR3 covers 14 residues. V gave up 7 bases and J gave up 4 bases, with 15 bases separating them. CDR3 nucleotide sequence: TGTGCCAGCAACCGGGACGGAGGAGCAGATACGCAGTATTTT. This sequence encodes CASNRDGGADTQYF.

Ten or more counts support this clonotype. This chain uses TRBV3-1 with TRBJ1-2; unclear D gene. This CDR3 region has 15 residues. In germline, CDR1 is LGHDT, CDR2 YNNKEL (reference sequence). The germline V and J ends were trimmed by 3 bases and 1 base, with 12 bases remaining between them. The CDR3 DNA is TGTGCCAGCAGCCACTCCGGGCACCTTAACTATGGCTACACCTTC. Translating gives CASSHSGHLNYGYTF.

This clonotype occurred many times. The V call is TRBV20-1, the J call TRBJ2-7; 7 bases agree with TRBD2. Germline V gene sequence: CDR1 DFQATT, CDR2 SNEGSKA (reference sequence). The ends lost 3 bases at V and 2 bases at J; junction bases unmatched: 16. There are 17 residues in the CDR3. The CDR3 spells CSASPPWGRGVTYEQYF. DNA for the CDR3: TGCAGTGCTAGTCCCCCGTGGGGCCGGGGGGTTACCTACGAGCAGTACTTC.

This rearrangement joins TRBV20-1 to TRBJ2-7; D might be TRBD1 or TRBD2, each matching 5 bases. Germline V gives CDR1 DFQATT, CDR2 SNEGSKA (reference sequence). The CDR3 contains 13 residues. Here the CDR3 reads CRSPPGPGHEQYF. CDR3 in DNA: TGCAGATCCCCGCCGGGACCCGGACACGAGCAGTACTTC.